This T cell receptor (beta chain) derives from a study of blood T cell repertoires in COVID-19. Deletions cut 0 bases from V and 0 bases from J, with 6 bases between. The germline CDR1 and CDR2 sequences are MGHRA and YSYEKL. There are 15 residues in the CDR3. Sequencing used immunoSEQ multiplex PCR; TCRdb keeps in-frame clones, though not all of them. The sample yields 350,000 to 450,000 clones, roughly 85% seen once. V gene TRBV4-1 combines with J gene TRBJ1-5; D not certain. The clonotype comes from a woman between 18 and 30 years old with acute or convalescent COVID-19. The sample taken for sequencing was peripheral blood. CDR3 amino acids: CASSQDPYSNQPQHF. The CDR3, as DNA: TGCGCCAGCAGCCAAGATCCCTATAGCAATCAGCCCCAGCATTTT.